This T cell receptor beta chain came from a study of shared clonotypes between healthy human individuals. Findings and caveats of the study: With a handful of donors compared, 4.5% to 6.5% of naive CD4 clonotypes were shared.

The CDR3 runs to 14 residues. V trimming: 6 bases; J trimming: 3 bases; junction bases outside the gene matches: 8. The germline V gene has CDR1 MNHEY and CDR2 SVGAGI. Deep-level running was used for the assay. Sequenced by immunoSEQ multiplex PCR; TCRdb stores in-frame clones only, minus some. The sample carries about 1.5 million clones, approximately 96% recorded once. A word on this clone: As yet, its antigen is unknown.

The chain recombines TRBV6-5 with TRBJ2-7, with 7 bases fitting TRBD2. The receptor's source is a young man in good health. Sequenced material: naive CD4+ T cells sorted from blood. As to subset: CD45RA+ positively selected. In DNA form, the CDR3 reads TGTGCCAGCAGACGGACTAGTGTCGACTACGAGCAGTACTTC. It translates to CASRRTSVDYEQYF.